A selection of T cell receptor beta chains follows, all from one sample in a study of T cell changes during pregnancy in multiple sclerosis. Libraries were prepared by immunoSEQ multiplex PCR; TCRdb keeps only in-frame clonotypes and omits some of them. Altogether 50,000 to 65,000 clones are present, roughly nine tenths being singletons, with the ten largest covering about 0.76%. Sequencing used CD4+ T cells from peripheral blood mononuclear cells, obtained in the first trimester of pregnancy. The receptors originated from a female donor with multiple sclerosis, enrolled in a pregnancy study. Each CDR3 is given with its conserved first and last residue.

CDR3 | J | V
CASSFRGHYGYTF | TRBJ1-2 | TRBV11-2
CASSVAPARAGYEQYF | TRBJ2-7 | TRBV9
CASSSDRVAGANVLTF | TRBJ2-6 | TRBV7-9
CASGWTSGVTYNEQFF | TRBJ2-1 | TRBV2
CASSLDRGGEQFF | TRBJ2-1 | TRBV5-4
CAGGGRGNEQFF | TRBJ2-1 | TRBV5-6
CASSYSSGINTEAFF | TRBJ1-1 | TRBV6-6
CASSWSGGSNTGELFF | TRBJ2-2 | TRBV11-2
CASSMVTGSSYEQYF | TRBJ2-7 | TRBV19
CASSFTSGGTYEQYF | TRBJ2-7 | TRBV5-1
CASSAYPRGRKPYEQYF | TRBJ2-7 | TRBV9
CAISVGGAGGNEQFF | TRBJ2-1 | TRBV10-3
CASSLGGGYNEQFF | TRBJ2-1 | TRBV7-2
CASSLGRLQGEQFF | TRBJ2-1 | TRBV7-9
CASSLGWAGEGYTF | TRBJ1-2 | TRBV7-2